The 28 T cell receptor beta chains in this list originate from one sample, sequenced in a study of human T cells and chemical hapten exposure. TCRdb fed the RACE reads into MiXCR, producing one record per CDR3 protein. Of fewer than 150,000 distinct CDR3 sequences in the sample, approximately 15% were seen once. Time point: pre-sensitization, week 0. Treatment meaning: therapeutic diphenylcyclopropenone sensitization with weekly scalp DPC. The material was whole blood, obtained in connection with sensitization to the hapten diphenylcyclopropenone (DPC). The receptors derive from a woman younger than 35 with alopecia areata. Some clones in this sample may be carry-over from other donors' samples.

This clonotype has at least ten counts. This chain joins TRBV7-9 and TRBJ1-4; 7 nucleotides match TRBD1. The CDR3 has 16 amino acids. The V segment lost 5 bases and the J segment 5 bases; nucleotides outside the gene matches: 11. Germline CDR1 is SEHNR and CDR2 is FQNEAQ (reference sequence). The CDR3 nucleotides read TGTGCCAGCAGCCTCCGTGCGACAGGGTTGAATGAAAAACTGTTTTTT. Translated, it gives CASSLRATGLNEKLFF.

This clonotype was observed a handful of times. V usage is TRBV10-3 and J usage is TRBJ2-7; D is tentatively TRBD1 or TRBD2 (5 bases each). V dropped 7 bases and J dropped 1 base, with 14 bases sitting between them. CDR1 is ENHRY, CDR2 SYGVKD, per germline. The CDR3 is made up of 14 amino acids. In DNA, the CDR3 is TGTGCCATCAAGACGGGGCAGGGTTCCTACGAGCAGTACTTC. Its protein is CAIKTGQGSYEQYF.

The chain links TRBV20-1 to TRBJ1-1, with D perhaps TRBD1 (5 bases). This CDR3 has 11 residues. The germline V gene encodes CDR1 DFQATT and CDR2 SNEGSKA (reference sequence). Deletions cut 3 bases from V and 11 bases from J, with 13 bases between. CDR3 sequence: CSARGELWAFF. The CDR3 nucleotides are TGCAGTGCTAGGGGGGAACTTTGGGCTTTCTTT.

This clonotype came up once. The chain links TRBV19 to TRBJ1-5; D possibly corresponds to TRBD1 (6 bases). This CDR3 contains 16 residues. The germline V gene encodes CDR1 LNHDA and CDR2 SQIVND (reference sequence). V was pared by 6 bases and J by 6 bases, with 21 bases between. The CDR3 reads CASRTEGRGRSQPQHF. In nucleotides, the CDR3 is TGTGCCAGTAGGACCGAGGGCAGGGGACGTAGTCAGCCCCAGCATTTT.

This clonotype was detected ten times or more. The V call is TRBV7-2, the J call TRBJ2-2; 7 bases are shared with TRBD1. V shed 2 bases, J shed 2 bases, and the junction held 5 bases outside the gene matches. CDR1 and CDR2 (germline): SGHTA, FQGNSA. The CDR3 length is 16 residues. The CDR3 DNA sequence: TGTGCCAGCAGCTTACACAGGGGTAGAAACACCGGGGAGCTGTTTTTT. This sequence encodes CASSLHRGRNTGELFF.

In this sample, this clonotype turned up a few times. The rearrangement uses TRBV6-2 or TRBV6-3 and TRBJ1-1; D is unresolved. Germline CDR1 reads MNHEY; CDR2 reads SVGEGT. CDR3 length: 11 amino acids. The ends were cut back, 7 bases at V and 5 bases at J, with 8 bases in the middle. The CDR3 protein is CASTRGTEAFF. CDR3 bases: TGTGCCAGCACCCGAGGGACTGAAGCTTTCTTT.

This clonotype occurred a few times. The V call is TRBV27, the J call TRBJ2-7, with TRBD2 matching over 7 bases. The CDR3 length is 14 residues. With 5 bases clipped from V and 1 base from J, the junction kept 5 bases outside the gene matches. Germline CDR1 and CDR2: MNHEY and SMNVEV (reference sequence). The CDR3 sequence is CASSTTGGSYEQYF. CDR3 nucleotides: TGTGCCAGCAGTACGACCGGGGGGTCCTACGAGCAGTACTTC.

This clonotype was seen a few times. This rearrangement joins TRBV15 to TRBJ1-6; D might be TRBD1 (6 bases). The length of the CDR3 is 15 residues. Germline V CDR1 and CDR2: LNHNV, YYDKDF (reference sequence). Trimming pared 2 bases from V and 10 bases from J, leaving 15 bases between. The CDR3 nucleotides are TGTGCCACCAGCAGAACGGGACGGGGGCAATCACCCCTCCACTTT. Its translation is CATSRTGRGQSPLHF.

This clonotype has ten or more counts. The rearrangement joins TRBV7-2 to TRBJ1-1; D gene uncertain. Germline assignment: CDR1 SGHTA and CDR2 FQGNSA. Trimming cost V 4 bases and J 3 bases, with 9 bases left between them. The CDR3 is made up of 13 amino acids. The CDR3 loop reads CASSSQRDTEAFF. The CDR3, as DNA: TGTGCCAGCAGCTCCCAGAGGGACACTGAAGCTTTCTTT.

This clonotype has only a few counts. The V call is TRBV10-3, the J call TRBJ1-2; TRBD1 matches at 7 bases. Germline V CDR1 and CDR2: ENHRY, SYGVKD. Unmatched junction bases numbered 4, after V lost 5 bases and J lost 4 bases. This CDR3 comprises 13 residues. CDR3 in amino acids: CAISPGGSYGYTF. CDR3 DNA sequence: TGTGCCATCAGTCCAGGGGGAAGCTATGGCTACACCTTC.

The V call is TRBV3-1, the J call TRBJ2-7; D may be TRBD2 (6 bases). CDR3 length: 15 residues. Germline CDR1 and CDR2: LGHDT and YNNKEL (reference sequence). Trimming cost V 4 bases and J 4 bases, with 17 bases left between them. CDR3 in amino acids: CASSRSWGSGYEQYF. In nucleotides, the CDR3 is TGTGCCAGCAGCCGCTCTTGGGGTAGCGGTTACGAGCAGTACTTC.

This clonotype was recorded at least ten times. The CDR3 spells CASSRDRVNTGELFF. DNA for the CDR3: TGTGCCAGCAGCAGGGACAGGGTAAACACCGGGGAGCTGTTTTTT. The gene calls are TRBV7-2 and TRBJ2-2, with 9 nucleotides matching TRBD1. After removal of 5 bases from V and 2 bases from J, the junction contained 3 bases not matched to a gene. The CDR3 is made up of 15 amino acids. The germline gives CDR1 SGHTA, CDR2 FQGNSA.

This clonotype was counted between two and nine times. This chain connects TRBV5-5 to TRBJ2-1; D unresolved. V was cut by 0 bases and J by 8 bases, with 18 bases left in between. The length of the CDR3 is 16 residues. In germline, CDR1 is SGHKS, CDR2 YYEKEE (reference sequence). The CDR3 nucleotides read TGTGCCAGCAGCTTGGATTTGGATAGGGATTTCTATGAGCAGTTCTTC. Encoded protein: CASSLDLDRDFYEQFF.

This clonotype was detected only a few times. The chain joins TRBV7-2 to TRBJ2-3; D is unresolved. The ends were cut back, 4 bases at V and 0 bases at J, with 11 bases in the middle. CDR1 is SGHTA, CDR2 FQGNSA, per germline. CDR3 length: 15 residues. CDR3: CASSYGPLSTDTQYF. The DNA of the CDR3 is TGTGCCAGCAGCTACGGACCCCTAAGCACAGATACGCAGTATTTT.

This clonotype has just a few counts. The rearrangement joins TRBV5-1 to TRBJ2-7, with TRBD1 as a possible D gene (6 bases). Trimming took off 7 bases at V and 7 bases at J, with 18 bases between the two ends. The CDR3 is 13 amino acids. CDR1 is SGHRS and CDR2 is YFSETQ in the germline V gene. The CDR3 loop is CASGDPDSLEQYF. CDR3 DNA: TGCGCCAGCGGGGACCCGGACAGTCTTGAGCAGTACTTC.

There are a few counts of this clonotype. The chain couples TRBV7-6 to TRBJ2-1; TRBD2 matches at 10 bases. With 3 bases clipped from V and 5 bases from J, the junction kept 4 bases outside the gene matches. Germline CDR1 SGHVS, CDR2 FNYEAQ. The CDR3 loop spans 15 amino acids. The CDR3 reads CASSFFTSGDNEQFF. The CDR3, as DNA: TGTGCCAGCAGCTTTTTCACTAGCGGGGACAATGAGCAGTTCTTC.

The chain carries TRBV28 and TRBJ2-7; the D gene is possibly TRBD1 (7 bases). The V end lost 5 bases, the J end lost 0 bases, and 14 bases lay between the germline ends. The CDR3 is 15 residues long. From germline, CDR1 is MDHEN and CDR2 SYDVKM. Written as DNA, the CDR3 is TGTGCCAGCAGTCCTCGACAGGGAGGCTCCTACGAGCAGTACTTC. Residues: CASSPRQGGSYEQYF.

This clonotype came up many times. The CDR3 coding sequence is TGTGCCAGCTCTCGGACAGGGGAGACCGGGGAGCTGTTTTTT. Translating gives CASSRTGETGELFF. The chain has TRBV6-6 and TRBJ2-2, with 9 nucleotides matching TRBD1. Trimming removed 8 bases from V and 5 bases from J; junction bases left unmatched: 6. CDR3 length: 14 amino acids. Germline V lookup: CDR1 MNHNY, CDR2 SVGAGI (reference sequence).

J is TRBJ2-7 and V is TRBV19; D uncertain. The CDR3 has 12 amino acids. Trimming left V 3 bases short and J 3 bases short, with 6 bases between. From germline, CDR1 is LNHDA and CDR2 SQIVND (reference sequence). The CDR3 is CASSIGSYEQYF. The CDR3 nucleotides are TGTGCCAGTAGTATCGGAAGCTACGAGCAGTACTTC.

This clonotype was seen at least ten times. V is TRBV19 and J is TRBJ2-6; D not certain. CDR3 length: 17 amino acids. Trimming pared 1 base from V and 4 bases from J, leaving 14 bases between. Germline CDR1 and CDR2: LNHDA and SQIVND (reference sequence). The CDR3 sequence: CASSIGSVGMGANVLTF. The CDR3 nucleotides are TGTGCCAGTAGTATAGGGTCGGTGGGTATGGGGGCCAACGTCCTGACTTTC. Full variable domain (remainder filled in from reference TRBV19 and TRBJ2-6): DGGITQSPKYLFRKEGQNVTLSCEQNLNHDAMYWYRQDPGQGLRLIYYSQIVNDFQKGDIAEGYSVSREKKESFPLTVTSAQKNPTAFYLCASSIGSVGMGANVLTFGAGSRLTVL.

The chain has TRBV7-8 and TRBJ2-5, with 7 bases fitting TRBD1. In germline, CDR1 is SGHVS, CDR2 FQNEAQ. There are 16 residues in the CDR3. Trimming took 10 bases from V and 7 from J; bases not matched to a gene: 21. For the CDR3, the DNA is TGTGCCAACAAGCCCCGCACAGGGGTCCCAAGGGGGACCCAGTACTTC. Its protein is CANKPRTGVPRGTQYF.

Only a few counts were recorded for this clonotype. The rearrangement joins TRBV20-1 to TRBJ2-3, with 9 positions matching TRBD2. V was pared by 3 bases and J by 5 bases, with 6 bases of the junction left unmatched. The CDR3 extends over 14 amino acids. Germline V gene lookup returns CDR1 DFQATT and CDR2 SNEGSKA (reference sequence). In nucleotides, the CDR3 is TGCAGTGCTAGTGAGCGGGGGGCGCGAGATACGCAGTATTTT. Translating gives CSASERGARDTQYF.

This clonotype was recorded many times. The J gene is TRBJ2-5, the V gene TRBV7-8; D could derive from TRBD1 or TRBD2 (5 bases each). The germline V gene encodes CDR1 SGHVS and CDR2 FQNEAQ. This CDR3 contains 15 residues. Trimming pared 5 bases from V and 5 bases from J, leaving 18 bases between. CDR3 nucleotide sequence: TGTGCCAGCAGCAAATCGGGACCCGGCGGGGAGACCCAGTACTTC. Its translation: CASSKSGPGGETQYF.

This clonotype was seen a single time. This chain connects TRBV7-3 to TRBJ2-2; D uncertain. The CDR3 has 15 amino acids. Germline V gene sequence: CDR1 SGHTA, CDR2 FQGTGA. Deletions cut 2 bases from V and 4 bases from J, with 11 bases between. The CDR3 DNA sequence: TGTGCCAGCAGCTTATCGGGTTTGGGCACCGGGGAGCTGTTTTTT. Its protein is CASSLSGLGTGELFF.

This clonotype came up many times. The chain carries TRBV3-1 and TRBJ1-2; TRBD1 might be the D (5 bases). The CDR3 spans 13 residues. The V end was cut by 5 bases, the J end by 4 bases, with 11 bases between. Germline V gene data show CDR1 as LGHDT and CDR2 as YNNKEL (reference sequence). CDR3 nucleotide sequence: TGTGCCAGCAGCTTCGACAGTTCCTATGGCTACACCTTC. Its protein product is CASSFDSSYGYTF.

This chain links TRBV29-1 with TRBJ2-5; 8 nucleotides agree with TRBD2. Germline V gene data show CDR1 as SQVTM and CDR2 as ANQGSEA. Trimming at V came to 2 bases and at J to 2 bases, leaving 4 bases not matched to a gene. The CDR3 runs 14 residues. This CDR3 reads CSVEKRGIQETQYF. CDR3 in DNA: TGCAGCGTTGAAAAGCGGGGGATACAAGAGACCCAGTACTTC.

In this sample, this clonotype turned up a few times. The chain recombines TRBV18 with TRBJ1-6; perhaps TRBD1 as D (5 bases). Trimming left V 2 bases short and J 5 bases short, with 13 bases between. CDR1 and CDR2 from the germline V gene are KGHSH and LQKENI. This CDR3 spans 16 amino acids. The CDR3 spells CASSPRRQKNNSPLHF. The CDR3 DNA reads as TGTGCCAGCTCACCAAGGAGACAGAAAAATAATTCACCCCTCCACTTT.

This clonotype was seen many times. V usage is TRBV4-2 and J usage is TRBJ2-1; D ambiguous. The germline V and J ends were trimmed by 0 bases and 4 bases, with 7 bases remaining between them. The CDR3 is made up of 14 amino acids. The germline V gene encodes CDR1 LGHNA and CDR2 YNFKEQ. CDR3 coding DNA: TGTGCCAGCAGCCAAGAAATCACTTACAATGAGCAGTTCTTC. It specifies CASSQEITYNEQFF.